The sequence of this T cell receptor (beta chain) was determined in a study of cytotoxic CD8 clonotypes in ibrutinib-treated CLL. The table came from immunoSEQ multiplex PCR; TCRdb's copy has only in-frame clones and leaves some out. The data contain about 39,000 clones, about two thirds of them singletons. This CDR3 spans 15 amino acids. Trimming stripped 5 bases from V and 6 bases from J, with 16 bases between. Germline loops: CDR1 SGHTA, CDR2 FQGNSA. The sample here was PBMCs, taken at disease progression, from a patient treated with ibrutinib. This chain joins TRBV7-2 and TRBJ1-4, with D maybe TRBD1 (5 bases). The receptor comes from a human donor with chronic lymphocytic leukemia. This CDR3 reads CASSPPGTEYEKLFF. The CDR3 DNA is TGTGCCAGCAGCCCCCCCGGGACCGAATATGAAAAACTGTTTTTT.